Shown below are 4 T cell receptor beta chains from a single sample sequenced in a study of patients and donors after allogeneic stem cell transplantation. In TCRdb, the RT-PCR reads were re-called with MiXCR into one record per CDR3 protein. This table holds some 200,000 distinct CDR3 sequences, about 40% found once. The sequencing sample was made of blood, either unsorted or a sorted T cell fraction (not recorded which). The receptor source for this set is a human donor who was either an allogeneic HSCT recipient or a stem cell or donor lymphocyte infusion donor (not recorded which). It is not recorded whose cells these are; they may come from a transplant donor.

This clonotype was seen only a few times. The V call is TRBV5-1, the J call TRBJ2-1; TRBD2 matches 8 bases. V trimming: 0 bases; J trimming: 4 bases; junction bases outside the gene matches: 3. Germline V gene data show CDR1 as SGHRS and CDR2 as YFSETQ. The CDR3 covers 15 residues. CDR3 sequence reads: CASSLAERGYNEQFF. CDR3 DNA sequence: TGCGCCAGCAGCTTGGCGGAGCGGGGGTACAATGAGCAGTTCTTC. The complete variable domain, with remaining parts taken from reference TRBV5-1 and TRBJ2-1, reads KAGVTQTPRYLIKTRGQQVTLSCSPISGHRSVSWYQQTPGQGLQFLFEYFSETQRNKGNFPGRFSGRQFSNSRSEMNVSTLELGDSALYLCASSLAERGYNEQFFGPGTRLTVL.

Here the CDR3 DNA reads TGTGCCAGCAGTTTAGAAACCCCCAGCTCCTACGAGCAGTACTTC. Amino acids: CASSLETPSSYEQYF. The chain has TRBV12-3 or TRBV12-4 and TRBJ2-7; D unclear. V was pared by 1 base and J by 0 bases, with 10 bases between. The CDR3 has 15 residues.

The table lists this clonotype with a few counts. The J gene is TRBJ2-7, the V gene TRBV6-5; 11 positions agree with TRBD2. With V trimmed by 2 bases and J by 2 bases, 11 bases remained unmatched. The CDR3 loop spans 18 amino acids. From germline, CDR1 is MNHEY and CDR2 SVGAGI. This chain's CDR3 is CASSYKLAGVPPPYEQYF. CDR3 in DNA: TGTGCCAGCAGTTACAAACTAGCGGGAGTCCCACCGCCCTACGAGCAGTACTTC.

The chain carries TRBV18 and TRBJ2-1; 14 bases match TRBD2. The CDR3 is 16 amino acids. Looked up from germline, CDR1 is KGHSH and CDR2 is LQKENI. Trimming removed 4 bases from V and 2 bases from J; junction bases left unmatched: 1. CDR3 residues: CASSQTSGRAYNEQFF. CDR3 coding DNA: TGTGCCAGCTCACAGACTAGCGGGAGGGCCTACAATGAGCAGTTCTTC.